Detailed here is one T cell receptor (beta chain). In the original analysis: Counts of nucleated cells, estimated from reference gene primer amplification, were obtained. Data came from immunoSEQ multiplex PCR; TCRdb stores just in-frame clones and leaves some out. From that table come the V and J calls and clone size; the DNA was used to work out D and trimming. The table includes about 270,000 clones, less than 90% detected once. This specimen comes from a study of blood T cell repertoires in COVID-19. Background on the study: Italy, Spain and the United States were the sources of the convalescent and acute COVID-19 samples. Sample material is recorded as cDNA or gDNA derived from T cells, B-cell-depleted T cells, or PBMCs.

Seattle enrolled patients during active infection and tracked them longitudinally. Material for sequencing was peripheral blood. The sequence was obtained from a woman aged 30 to 39 with COVID-19, enrolled during active disease.

CDR3 nucleotide sequence: TGCGCCAGCAGCTTGGGCAGGAACTCACCCCTCCACTTT. As protein: CASSLGRNSPLHF. V is TRBV5-1 and J is TRBJ1-6; D is undetermined. V was pared by 0 bases and J by 10 bases, with 8 bases between. Germline lookup yields CDR1 SGHRS and CDR2 YFSETQ. The CDR3 runs 13 residues.